These 29 T cell receptor beta chains came from one sample sequenced in a study of cytomegalovirus exposure and HLA in healthy donors. Assay: immunoSEQ multiplex PCR; the TCRdb copy retains only in-frame clones and omits some. The data contain 100,000 to 150,000 clones, more than 70% of them singletons. The material sequenced was PBMCs. The source is a woman younger than 45 in good health and CMV-seronegative.

The V gene is TRBV18, the J gene TRBJ2-5; 7 nucleotides agree with TRBD2. CDR3 length: 13 amino acids. Germline values: CDR1 KGHSH, CDR2 LQKENI. The V and J ends lost 2 bases and 5 bases, in that order; junction bases with no gene match: 2. CDR3 bases: TGTGCCAGCTCACCAATCGGGAGGGAGACCCAGTACTTC. Translated, it gives CASSPIGRETQYF. Supplemented by reference TRBV18 and TRBJ2-5, the full variable domain reads NAGVMQNPRHLVRRRGQEARLRCSPMKGHSHVYWYRQLPEEGLKFMVYLQKENIIDESGMPKERFSAEFPKEGPSILRIQQVVRGDSAAYFCASSPIGRETQYFGPGTRLLVL.

The J gene is TRBJ1-2, the V gene TRBV19; 12 bases line up with TRBD1. With 2 bases clipped from V and 4 bases from J, the junction kept 8 bases outside the gene matches. CDR3 length: 17 amino acids. Per the germline V gene, CDR1 is LNHDA and CDR2 is SQIVND (reference sequence). Here the CDR3 reads CASSIPGQGAFSYGYTF. Written as DNA, the CDR3 is TGTGCCAGTAGTATACCGGGACAGGGGGCGTTCTCCTATGGCTACACCTTC.

This rearrangement joins TRBV7-2 to TRBJ2-7, with TRBD1 matching over 9 bases. The CDR3 has 13 amino acids. Unmatched junction bases numbered 2, after V lost 5 bases and J lost 3 bases. Germline CDR1 reads SGHTA; CDR2 reads FQGNSA. The CDR3 DNA follows: TGTGCCAGCAGCCCGGACAGGGGCTACGAGCAGTACTTC. This gives the protein CASSPDRGYEQYF. Full variable domain (missing parts from reference TRBV7-2 and TRBJ2-7): GAGVSQSPSNKVTEKGKDVELRCDPISGHTALYWYRQSLGQGLEFLIYFQGNSAPDKSGLPSDRFSAERTGGSVSTLTIQRTQQEDSAVYLCASSPDRGYEQYFGPGTRLTVT.

The CDR3 reads CASSRGSTNTGELFF. The CDR3 nucleotides read TGTGCCAGCAGTAGGGGGTCTACGAACACCGGGGAGCTGTTTTTT. The chain employs TRBV7-6 and TRBJ2-2, with D possibly matching TRBD1 (6 bases). The CDR3 consists of 15 residues. The V end lost 6 bases, the J end lost 0 bases, and 11 bases lay between the germline ends. The germline CDR1 and CDR2 sequences are SGHVS and FNYEAQ.

The V and J genes are TRBV7-2 and TRBJ1-3; D not certain. This CDR3 comprises 15 residues. CDR1 SGHTA and CDR2 FQGNSA come from the germline V gene. V was trimmed by 1 base and J by 4 bases, leaving 11 bases between them. DNA of the CDR3: TGTGCCAGCAGCTTAGGTCCTGTCCAGGGAAACACCATATATTTT. This translates into CASSLGPVQGNTIYF.

This sequence joins TRBV29-1 and TRBJ2-6; 10 positions agree with TRBD1. With V trimmed by 6 bases and J by 0 bases, 5 bases remained unmatched. The CDR3 runs to 16 residues. Germline V gene sequence: CDR1 SQVTM, CDR2 ANQGSEA. CDR3 amino acids: CSVGDRGDSGANVLTF. The CDR3 DNA is TGCAGCGTCGGGGACAGGGGTGACTCTGGGGCCAACGTCCTGACTTTC.

This clone was seen a single time. The chain joins TRBV27 to TRBJ2-1; 13 nucleotides agree with TRBD2. Looked up from germline, CDR1 is MNHEY and CDR2 is SMNVEV (reference sequence). V lost 1 base, J lost 6 bases, and 3 bases stayed unmatched. The CDR3 loop spans 16 amino acids. The CDR3: CASSLWRTSGGNEQFF. The CDR3 DNA follows: TGTGCCAGCAGTTTATGGAGGACTAGCGGGGGCAATGAGCAGTTCTTC.

The rearrangement links TRBV9 to TRBJ1-4; TRBD1 agrees at 9 bases. This CDR3 comprises 15 residues. Germline values: CDR1 SGDLS, CDR2 YYNGEE. V lost 4 bases, J lost 4 bases, and 5 bases stayed unmatched. As DNA, the CDR3 is TGTGCCAGCAGCCCGGACAGGGGCGTTAATGAAAAACTGTTTTTT. Translating it yields CASSPDRGVNEKLFF. Filled out from reference TRBV9 and TRBJ1-4, the complete variable domain reads DSGVTQTPKHLITATGQRVTLRCSPRSGDLSVYWYQQSLDQGLQFLIQYYNGEERAKGNILERFSAQQFPDLHSELNLSSLELGDSALYFCASSPDRGVNEKLFFGSGTQLSVL.

The gene calls are TRBV10-3 and TRBJ2-5, with D possibly TRBD2 on 6 matching bases. The ends were cut back, 8 bases at V and 5 bases at J, with 18 bases in the middle. The CDR3 is 14 amino acids. Germline assignment: CDR1 ENHRY and CDR2 SYGVKD. CDR3 bases: TGTGCCATCGGTTCCGGGACTGTGAGGGAGACCCAGTACTTC. Encoded protein: CAIGSGTVRETQYF.

The V gene is TRBV4-1, the J gene TRBJ1-6, with D uncertain. This CDR3 contains 15 residues. Germline CDR1 and CDR2: MGHRA and YSYEKL. V lost 0 bases, J lost 11 bases, and 14 bases lay in between. The CDR3 loop reads CASSQDLRHPAPLHF. The CDR3, as DNA: TGCGCCAGCAGCCAAGATCTTAGACATCCTGCACCCCTCCACTTT.

The chain combines TRBV4-2 with TRBJ2-5; 7 bases match TRBD2. CDR1 is LGHNA and CDR2 is YNFKEQ in the germline V gene. This CDR3 contains 14 residues. J gave up 3 bases and V 5 bases, and 6 bases lay outside the gene matches. CDR3 amino acids: CASSTWGGEETQYF. DNA for the CDR3: TGTGCCAGCAGCACTTGGGGGGGGGAAGAGACCCAGTACTTC.

V is TRBV2 and J is TRBJ2-7, with 8 bases matching TRBD1. The V segment lost 7 bases and the J segment 2 bases; nucleotides outside the gene matches: 4. Per the germline V gene, CDR1 is SNHLY and CDR2 is FYNNEI. The CDR3 totals 13 residues. The DNA for the CDR3 is TGTGCCAGCAACCAGGACAGGGCCTACGAGCAGTACTTC. This gives the protein CASNQDRAYEQYF.

V usage is TRBV30 and J usage is TRBJ2-3, with a tentative D call TRBD2 (6 bases). Per germline, CDR1 GTSNPN and CDR2 SVGIG (reference sequence). V was clipped by 0 bases and J by 3 bases, with 10 bases between them. This CDR3 region has 14 residues. The CDR3 spells CAWSVAGRTDTQYF. CDR3 sequence (DNA): TGTGCCTGGAGTGTCGCAGGGAGGACAGATACGCAGTATTTT.

The chain is built from TRBV5-1 and TRBJ2-7; the D is unclear. The V end lost 2 bases, the J end lost 0 bases, and 9 bases lay between the germline ends. Germline CDR1 and CDR2: SGHRS and YFSETQ. The CDR3 is made up of 14 amino acids. This CDR3 is CASSFELSSYEQYF. The CDR3 DNA is TGCGCCAGCAGCTTTGAATTGAGCTCCTACGAGCAGTACTTC.

CDR3 nucleotides: TGTGCCAGCAGATCACGGGATTCACCCCTCCACTTT. Its protein product is CASRSRDSPLHF. The J gene is TRBJ1-6, the V gene TRBV6-5; D is unresolved. The V gene lost 6 bases and the J gene lost 8 bases, with 8 bases spanning the gap. The CDR3 contains 12 residues. Germline values: CDR1 MNHEY, CDR2 SVGAGI.

V and J are TRBV7-6 and TRBJ1-1; tentative D call: TRBD1 (5 bases). The germline V gene encodes CDR1 SGHVS and CDR2 FNYEAQ. The length of the CDR3 is 15 residues. The ends were cut back, 0 bases at V and 7 bases at J, with 15 bases in the middle. The CDR3 sequence is CASSLAGGTVNEAFF. For the CDR3, the DNA is TGTGCCAGCAGCTTAGCCGGGGGAACGGTTAATGAAGCTTTCTTT.

This chain links TRBV2 with TRBJ1-2; 9 nucleotides agree with TRBD1. Trimming cost V 8 bases and J 4 bases; bases outside gene matches: 8. The CDR3 extends over 14 amino acids. CDR1 and CDR2 from the germline V gene are SNHLY and FYNNEI. This CDR3 is CASLQGAVSYGYTF. CDR3 bases: TGTGCCAGCCTACAGGGGGCCGTTAGCTATGGCTACACCTTC.

The chain links TRBV27 to TRBJ2-1; 13 positions match TRBD2. V shed 3 bases, J shed 8 bases, and the junction held 7 bases outside the gene matches. This CDR3 spans 16 amino acids. CDR1 is MNHEY, CDR2 SMNVEV, per germline (reference sequence). This CDR3 reads CASSFSGLAGVDEQFF. CDR3 DNA sequence: TGTGCCAGCAGTTTTTCTGGACTAGCGGGGGTGGATGAGCAGTTCTTC.

CDR3 residues: CASSRLTGGGYEQYF. The CDR3 DNA follows: TGTGCCAGCAGTAGGCTCACAGGGGGCGGCTACGAGCAGTACTTC. V and J are TRBV6-5 and TRBJ2-7, with TRBD1 identical over 9 bases. This CDR3 has 15 residues. Germline assignment: CDR1 MNHEY and CDR2 SVGAGI. The junction had 8 bases not matched to a gene; V was cut back by 5 bases and J by 3 bases.

The CDR3, as DNA: TGTGCCAGCTACGGGGGACCCCGATATAACAATGAGCAGTTCTTC. This codes for CASYGGPRYNNEQFF. The rearrangement links TRBV2 to TRBJ2-1; D may be TRBD2 (6 bases). The V end lost 8 bases, the J end lost 5 bases, and 19 bases lay between the germline ends. This CDR3 is built from 15 residues. Germline V gene data show CDR1 as SNHLY and CDR2 as FYNNEI.

This rearrangement joins TRBV7-2 to TRBJ2-3; 9 bases line up with TRBD2. Trimming cost V 5 bases and J 2 bases; bases outside gene matches: 11. The V gene's germline CDR1 is SGHTA and CDR2 FQGNSA. The CDR3 totals 17 residues. The CDR3 coding sequence is TGTGCCAGCAGCCTTAGCGGGGGCAGGGGATACACAGATACGCAGTATTTT. Translating it yields CASSLSGGRGYTDTQYF.

The chain links TRBV5-1 to TRBJ2-7; tentative D call: TRBD2 (5 bases). Germline CDR1 SGHRS, CDR2 YFSETQ. V lost 4 bases and J lost 3, with 20 bases in between. The CDR3 spans 16 residues. CDR3 region: CASSMASGKSRYEQYF. The CDR3 nucleotides are TGCGCCAGCAGCATGGCGTCGGGGAAAAGCCGCTACGAGCAGTACTTC.

The J gene is TRBJ1-2, the V gene TRBV7-2; TRBD1 might be the D (5 bases). This CDR3 region has 13 residues. V lost 2 bases and J lost 3, with 7 bases in between. Germline assignment: CDR1 SGHTA and CDR2 FQGNSA. In DNA form, the CDR3 reads TGTGCCAGCAGCTTACAGGGTTACTATGGCTACACCTTC. This gives the protein CASSLQGYYGYTF.

CDR3 in amino acids: CASSSPTGSEETQYF. The DNA for the CDR3 is TGTGCCAGTAGTAGCCCGACGGGGAGTGAGGAGACCCAGTACTTC. The V call is TRBV19, the J call TRBJ2-5, with a weak D call TRBD2 (5 bases). This CDR3 has 15 amino acids. V shed 4 bases and J shed 5 bases, with 17 bases lying between them. CDR1 is LNHDA, CDR2 SQIVND, per germline (reference sequence).

The chain couples TRBV9 to TRBJ1-2; 9 bases are shared with TRBD1. V gave up 0 bases and J gave up 7 bases; unmatched junction bases: 4. This CDR3 has 14 residues. Germline V gene data show CDR1 as SGDLS and CDR2 as YYNGEE. DNA for the CDR3: TGTGCCAGCAGCGTAGAGACAGGGGGATCTGGCTACACCTTC. Its translation is CASSVETGGSGYTF.

In its sample, this clone was seen once. The rearrangement links TRBV4-1 to TRBJ2-1, with 9 bases aligning to TRBD2. With 2 bases clipped from V and 0 bases from J, the junction kept 14 bases outside the gene matches. Germline CDR1 reads MGHRA; CDR2 reads YSYEKL. This CDR3 is 20 amino acids long. CDR3 in DNA: TGCGCCAGCAGCCAACTTGGGTTAAGGTCTAGCGGGGACTCCTACAATGAGCAGTTCTTC. It codes for CASSQLGLRSSGDSYNEQFF.

This chain joins TRBV27 and TRBJ1-6, with unresolved D. With 3 bases removed from V and 3 bases from J, the gap between germline ends came to 9 bases. This CDR3 has 15 residues. Germline loops: CDR1 MNHEY, CDR2 SMNVEV (reference sequence). The CDR3 sequence is CASSLVGHYNSPLHF. DNA of the CDR3: TGTGCCAGCAGTTTGGTGGGCCACTATAATTCACCCCTCCACTTT.

There are a few counts of this clone. Distinct nucleotide sequences in the sample also encode this CDR3. The chain joins TRBV4-1 to TRBJ2-7; 7 bases line up with TRBD2. Germline assignment: CDR1 MGHRA and CDR2 YSYEKL. After removal of 0 bases from V and 0 bases from J, the junction contained 5 bases not matched to a gene. CDR3 size: 16 residues. The CDR3 sequence: CASSQDWPGGSYEQYF. CDR3 DNA sequence: TGCGCCAGCAGCCAAGATTGGCCGGGGGGCTCCTACGAGCAGTACTTC.

CDR3 sequence (DNA): TGTGCCAGTAGTATCGAGACTAGGGGAACCGGGGAGCTGTTTTTT. Encoded protein: CASSIETRGTGELFF. The chain uses TRBV19 and TRBJ2-2, with D perhaps TRBD2 (6 bases). CDR3 length: 15 residues. The germline CDR1 and CDR2 sequences are LNHDA and SQIVND (reference sequence). V lost 3 bases and J lost 5, with 13 bases in between.